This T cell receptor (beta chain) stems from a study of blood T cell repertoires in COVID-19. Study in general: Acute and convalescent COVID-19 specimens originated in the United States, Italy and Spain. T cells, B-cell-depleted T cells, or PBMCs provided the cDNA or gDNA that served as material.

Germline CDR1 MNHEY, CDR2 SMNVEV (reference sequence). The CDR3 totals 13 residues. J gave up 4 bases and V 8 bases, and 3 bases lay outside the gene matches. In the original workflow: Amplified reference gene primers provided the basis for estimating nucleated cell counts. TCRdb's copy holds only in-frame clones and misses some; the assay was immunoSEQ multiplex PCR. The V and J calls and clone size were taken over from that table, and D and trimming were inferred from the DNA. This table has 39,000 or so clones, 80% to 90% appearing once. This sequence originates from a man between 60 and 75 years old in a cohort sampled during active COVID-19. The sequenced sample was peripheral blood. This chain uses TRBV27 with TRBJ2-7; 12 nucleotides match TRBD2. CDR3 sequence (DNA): TGTGCCAGCGGGACTAGCGGGTTATACGAGCAGTACTTC. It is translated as CASGTSGLYEQYF.